This T cell receptor beta chain originates from a study of cytomegalovirus exposure and HLA in healthy donors. Study findings and constraints: Testing in vitro showed a few CMV-associated chains specific for CMV antigens. In a later analysis, most CMV-associated TCR beta chains appeared HLA-restricted.

On this clone itself: The antigen is unknown.

The CDR3 is 14 residues long. The V and J ends lost 4 bases and 6 bases, in that order; junction bases with no gene match: 3. CDR1 and CDR2 (germline): SGHNT, YYREEE (reference sequence). Primers included in the PCR were 60 Vbeta and 13 Jbeta primers. Only in-frame clones appear in the TCRdb table, and some are missing; sequencing was by immunoSEQ multiplex PCR. The sample table sets out approximately 140,000 clones. Sequenced: PBMCs. The V gene is TRBV5-4, the J gene TRBJ1-6; TRBD1 matches at 8 bases. The receptor comes from a middle-aged man in good health and CMV-seronegative. The CDR3 coding sequence is TGTGCCAGCAGCCCGACAGGGGCTAATTCACCCCTCCACTTT. Translated, it gives CASSPTGANSPLHF.